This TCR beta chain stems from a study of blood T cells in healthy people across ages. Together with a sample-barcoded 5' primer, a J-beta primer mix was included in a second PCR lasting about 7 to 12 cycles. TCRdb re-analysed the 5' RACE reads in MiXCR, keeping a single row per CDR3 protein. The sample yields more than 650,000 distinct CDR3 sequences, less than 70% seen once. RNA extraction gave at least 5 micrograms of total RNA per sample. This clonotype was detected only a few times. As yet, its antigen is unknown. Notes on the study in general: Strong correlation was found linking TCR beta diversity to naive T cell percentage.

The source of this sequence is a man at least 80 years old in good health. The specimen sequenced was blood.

The CDR3 DNA is TGCAGCGTTGAAGCCTGGCGGGCCTCCTACAATGAGCAGTTCTTC. Translating gives CSVEAWRASYNEQFF. The rearrangement links TRBV29-1 to TRBJ2-1, with D tentatively TRBD2 (5 bases). The V gene lost 1 base and the J gene lost 0 bases, with 10 bases spanning the gap. This CDR3 has 15 residues. Germline CDR1 SQVTM, CDR2 ANQGSEA.